What follows are 27 T cell receptor beta chains derived from one specimen sequenced in a study of neurological immune-mediated disorders. TCRdb reprocessed the 5' RACE reads via MiXCR and lists one record per CDR3 protein. The top ten clones hold around 3% of a sample with 50,000 to 60,000 distinct CDR3 sequences, 2% to 3% of them seen once. Input material: PBMCs. These receptors all come from a man aged 50-60 years with multiple sclerosis.

This clonotype was counted at least ten times. V gene TRBV5-1 combines with J gene TRBJ2-5; D is possibly TRBD2 (7 bases). Germline CDR1 and CDR2: SGHRS and YFSETQ. Trimming shortened V by 4 bases and J by 3 bases, and 13 bases separated the two germline ends. The CDR3 runs 14 residues. The CDR3 sequence is CASSLTGTKETQYF. Written as DNA, the CDR3 is TGCGCCAGCAGCCTAACAGGGACTAAAGAGACCCAGTACTTC.

At least ten counts were recorded for this clonotype. The V and J genes are TRBV19 and TRBJ2-5, with 9 bases identical to TRBD1. The CDR3 is made up of 15 amino acids. The V gene end was trimmed by 5 bases and the J gene end by 4 bases; junction bases not matched to a gene: 8. The germline gives CDR1 LNHDA, CDR2 SQIVND (reference sequence). CDR3 protein: CASSSRQGDLETQYF. The CDR3 nucleotides read TGTGCCAGTAGTTCCCGACAGGGGGACCTAGAGACCCAGTACTTC.

Concerning this clonotype itself: A read error may account for a junction end that differs from germline. This chain connects TRBV5-1 to TRBJ1-6; TRBD1 matches at 7 bases. The CDR3 has 14 amino acids. The germline V gene has CDR1 SGHRS and CDR2 YFSETQ. CDR3 in DNA: TGCGCCAGCAGCTTGGAGGGGGCAAGTTCAACCCTCAACTTT. It specifies CASSLEGASSTLNF.

At least ten counts were recorded for this clonotype. J is TRBJ1-1 and V is TRBV5-1; weak D call: TRBD1 (5 bases). This CDR3 region has 13 residues. Germline lookup yields CDR1 SGHRS and CDR2 YFSETQ. V lost 3 bases, J lost 1 base, and 7 bases lay in between. This chain's CDR3 is CASSSGQNTEAFF. The CDR3 bases are TGCGCCAGCAGCTCAGGACAGAACACTGAAGCTTTCTTT.

This clonotype was seen repeatedly, ten times or more. The genes are TRBV10-3 and TRBJ2-2, with a possible D match to TRBD1 (6 bases). The CDR3 runs to 15 residues. With 2 bases removed from V and 4 bases from J, the gap between germline ends came to 11 bases. Looked up from germline, CDR1 is ENHRY and CDR2 is SYGVKD. This chain's CDR3 is CAISEQGTPTGELFF. CDR3 DNA sequence: TGTGCCATCAGTGAGCAGGGGACGCCCACCGGGGAGCTGTTTTTT.

This clonotype has a count of ten or more. This chain links TRBV7-6 with TRBJ2-1; D is ambiguous. The V and J ends lost 2 bases and 12 bases respectively, with 14 bases between them. The CDR3 contains 13 residues. Germline assignment: CDR1 SGHVS and CDR2 FNYEAQ. CDR3 in amino acids: CASSLSMVYGQFF. The CDR3 nucleotides read TGTGCCAGCAGCTTAAGTATGGTGTATGGGCAGTTCTTC.

Ten or more counts support this clonotype. The chain recombines TRBV3-1 with TRBJ2-1; tentatively, D is TRBD1 (6 bases). Trimming stripped 0 bases from V and 12 bases from J, with 15 bases between. Germline V gene lookup returns CDR1 LGHDT and CDR2 YNNKEL (reference sequence). This CDR3 comprises 14 residues. The CDR3 protein is CASSQEGANKGQFF. For the CDR3, the DNA is TGTGCCAGCAGCCAAGAGGGGGCAAACAAGGGGCAGTTCTTC.

This clonotype was detected ten times or more. This rearrangement joins TRBV10-3 to TRBJ1-4, with unresolved D. From germline, CDR1 is ENHRY and CDR2 SYGVKD. V lost 3 bases and J lost 3, with 11 bases in between. The CDR3 runs 15 residues. CDR3 DNA sequence: TGTGCCATCAGTGACGGTTTACGGCCTAATGAAAAACTGTTTTTT. This sequence encodes CAISDGLRPNEKLFF.

In its sample, this clonotype was seen many times. The chain joins TRBV6-2 or TRBV6-3 to TRBJ1-1, with 7 bases that match TRBD1. Unmatched junction bases numbered 11, after V lost 6 bases and J lost 4 bases. This CDR3 has 15 amino acids. Germline CDR1 and CDR2: MNHEY and SVGEGT. The CDR3 bases are TGTGCCAGCAGCTCCCGGGACAGAGGGCTCACTGAAGCTTTCTTT. This codes for CASSSRDRGLTEAFF.

Many counts were recorded for this clonotype. The J gene is TRBJ2-2, the V gene TRBV20-1; D might be TRBD1 (5 bases). CDR3 length: 14 residues. Germline V gives CDR1 DFQATT, CDR2 SNEGSKA (reference sequence). V dropped 5 bases and J dropped 2 bases, with 12 bases sitting between them. CDR3 bases: TGCAGTGCTTCAGGGTCACCAAACACCGGGGAGCTGTTTTTT. Its protein product is CSASGSPNTGELFF.

Only a few counts were recorded for this clonotype. This chain links TRBV7-9 with TRBJ1-4; 7 bases fit TRBD1. This CDR3 is 15 amino acids long. Germline V gene sequence: CDR1 SEHNR, CDR2 FQNEAQ (reference sequence). V lost 5 bases to trimming and J lost 4 bases; unmatched junction nucleotides: 7. CDR3 in amino acids: CASSQGTAGNEKLFF. The CDR3 DNA sequence: TGTGCCAGCAGCCAAGGGACAGCGGGTAATGAAAAACTGTTTTTT.

This clonotype was counted ten times or more. The CDR3 region has the DNA TGCAGTGCTAGATTGCCCGACAGGTCCTCTGGAAACACCATATATTTT. This sequence encodes CSARLPDRSSGNTIYF. The chain carries TRBV20-1 and TRBJ1-3; D possibly corresponds to TRBD1 (6 bases). The CDR3 length is 16 residues. Germline V gives CDR1 DFQATT, CDR2 SNEGSKA (reference sequence). Trimming cost V 2 bases and J 0 bases, with 14 bases left between them.

This clonotype was found many times. The chain has TRBV5-5 and TRBJ2-7; a weak D match, TRBD2 (6 bases). The CDR3 is 14 amino acids. V was clipped by 5 bases and J by 1 base, with 13 bases between them. Germline-derived CDR1 and CDR2 are SGHKS and YYEKEE (reference sequence). The CDR3 bases are TGTGCCAGCAGATTCTGGGGAGGTTCCTACGAGCAGTACTTC. Translated, it gives CASRFWGGSYEQYF.

The table lists this clonotype with many counts. V is TRBV28 and J is TRBJ2-5, with TRBD1 identical over 9 bases. Losses at the gene ends were 2 bases for V and 5 bases for J; bases not matched to a gene: 6. Germline CDR1 reads MDHEN; CDR2 reads SYDVKM. This CDR3 has 15 residues. CDR3 protein: CASSLGDRVQETQYF. CDR3 DNA: TGTGCCAGCAGTTTAGGGGACAGGGTCCAGGAGACCCAGTACTTC.

In this sample, this clonotype turned up many times. The chain's CDR3 is CSAPIGRNYGYTF. DNA for the CDR3: TGCAGTGCCCCGATAGGGCGCAACTATGGCTACACCTTC. This chain links TRBV20-1 with TRBJ1-2; D unclear. Germline V gene data show CDR1 as DFQATT and CDR2 as SNEGSKA (reference sequence). V was clipped by 6 bases and J by 2 bases, with 13 bases between them. The length of the CDR3 is 13 residues.

There are many counts of this clonotype. An end of the junction differs from the germline gene, which may be a read error. As DNA, the CDR3 is TGCGCCAGCAGCAAAGAGGCCTACAGTCAAAATGAAAAACTGTTTTTT. Residues: CASSKEAYSQNEKLFF. The rearrangement joins TRBV4-3 to TRBJ1-4; no firm D call. The germline V gene encodes CDR1 LGHNA and CDR2 YSLEER. The CDR3 has 16 amino acids.

This clonotype was observed at least ten times. The chain uses TRBV7-9 and TRBJ2-3; D gene uncertain. CDR1 and CDR2 (germline): SEHNR, FQNEAQ (reference sequence). Trimming stripped 2 bases from V and 2 bases from J, with 2 bases between. The CDR3 has 12 residues. The CDR3 region is CASSLLTDTQYF. As DNA, the CDR3 is TGTGCCAGCAGCTTACTCACAGATACGCAGTATTTT.

This clonotype was detected a few times. The chain links TRBV20-1 to TRBJ2-3; 7 bases match TRBD2. The CDR3 sequence is 13 residues long. Germline V CDR1 and CDR2: DFQATT, SNEGSKA (reference sequence). V was pared by 7 bases and J by 1 base, with 5 bases of the junction left unmatched. CDR3 DNA: TGCAGTGGGCCGGGGAGGGGCACAGATACGCAGTATTTT. The encoded protein is CSGPGRGTDTQYF.

This clonotype was seen many times. The J gene is TRBJ2-2, the V gene TRBV9; the match to TRBD1 covers 7 bases. Per germline, CDR1 SGDLS and CDR2 YYNGEE. V was pared by 4 bases and J by 1 base, with 4 bases of the junction left unmatched. The CDR3 sequence is 15 residues long. The CDR3 nucleotides are TGTGCCAGCAGCTATGCAGGGGGGAACACCGGGGAGCTGTTTTTT. It codes for CASSYAGGNTGELFF.

The genes are TRBV4-2 and TRBJ2-3; 7 bases align to TRBD2. V shed 0 bases and J 3 bases; nucleotides not matched to a gene: 6. Germline-derived CDR1 and CDR2 are LGHNA and YNFKEQ. This CDR3 has 16 amino acids. CDR3 amino acids: CASSQDMAGETDTQYF. In nucleotides, the CDR3 is TGTGCCAGCAGCCAAGATATGGCGGGAGAAACAGATACGCAGTATTTT.

This clonotype occurred many times. The V call is TRBV15, the J call TRBJ1-4; 8 bases map to TRBD1. J was trimmed by 0 bases and V by 5 bases; bases with no gene match: 5. The germline V gene has CDR1 LNHNV and CDR2 YYDKDF (reference sequence). The CDR3 has 16 amino acids. In nucleotides, the CDR3 is TGTGCCACCAGCCGGGGACAGGACGCAACTAATGAAAAACTGTTTTTT. Its protein is CATSRGQDATNEKLFF.

This clonotype has a count of ten or more. The V and J genes are TRBV19 and TRBJ1-1, with a tentative D call TRBD1 (6 bases). The CDR3 is 14 residues long. Trimming stripped 6 bases from V and 3 bases from J, with 14 bases between. Germline V gene lookup returns CDR1 LNHDA and CDR2 SQIVND (reference sequence). DNA for the CDR3: TGTGCCAGTAGGACAGGAACGACGGACACTGAAGCTTTCTTT. It translates to CASRTGTTDTEAFF. The full variable domain, its missing parts supplied by reference TRBV19 and TRBJ1-1, is DGGITQSPKYLFRKEGQNVTLSCEQNLNHDAMYWYRQDPGQGLRLIYYSQIVNDFQKGDIAEGYSVSREKKESFPLTVTSAQKNPTAFYLCASRTGTTDTEAFFGQGTRLTVV.

The chain carries TRBV12-3 or TRBV12-4 and TRBJ1-6, with D tentatively TRBD1 (5 bases). The CDR3 sequence is 15 residues long. Between the trimmed V and J ends, which lost 4 bases and 3 bases, there was a span of 10 bases. DNA for the CDR3: TGTGCCAGCAGTTCTCGACAGCTCTATAATTCACCCCTCCACTTT. Residues: CASSSRQLYNSPLHF.

Ten or more counts support this clonotype. The rearrangement uses TRBV5-1 and TRBJ1-2, with a tentative D call TRBD1 (6 bases). Trimming stripped 4 bases from V and 2 bases from J, with 12 bases between. The germline gives CDR1 SGHRS, CDR2 YFSETQ. The CDR3 loop spans 14 amino acids. In nucleotides, the CDR3 is TGCGCCAGCAGCCCCGGGGGCAGGAACTATGGCTACACCTTC. It codes for CASSPGGRNYGYTF.

This clonotype was picked up a small number of times. The chain links TRBV6-2 or TRBV6-3 to TRBJ1-1, with TRBD1 as a possible D gene (6 bases). Germline V gives CDR1 MNHEY, CDR2 SVGEGT. Trimming pared 2 bases from V and 3 bases from J, leaving 13 bases between. The CDR3 extends over 15 amino acids. Written as DNA, the CDR3 is TGTGCCAGCAGTTACCTCCCAGGGGTTCACACTGAAGCTTTCTTT. Translation gives CASSYLPGVHTEAFF.

This clonotype was seen at least ten times. The genes are TRBV27 and TRBJ2-7; tentatively, D is TRBD1 (5 bases). Germline V gene lookup returns CDR1 MNHEY and CDR2 SMNVEV (reference sequence). The CDR3 contains 15 residues. V dropped 2 bases and J dropped 3 bases, with 14 bases sitting between them. CDR3: CASSLRGPASYEQYF. CDR3 coding DNA: TGTGCCAGCAGTTTAAGGGGCCCGGCTAGCTACGAGCAGTACTTC.

This clonotype appeared many times. V gene TRBV20-1 combines with J gene TRBJ2-1, with D possibly TRBD2 on 6 matching bases. Germline V gene sequence: CDR1 DFQATT, CDR2 SNEGSKA (reference sequence). Trimming took off 6 bases at V and 5 bases at J, with 20 bases between the two ends. This CDR3 is 15 amino acids long. The CDR3 here is CSAPPAAGIHNEQFF. The CDR3 bases are TGCAGTGCGCCCCCAGCGGCGGGGATCCACAATGAGCAGTTCTTC.